This T cell receptor beta chain was captured in a study of OX40 agonist ivuxolimab in advanced cancers. The CDR3 is 16 amino acids. The V gene's germline CDR1 is MNHNS and CDR2 SASEGT. The trim removed 3 bases at V and 0 bases at J, leaving 7 bases unmatched. This clone was seen a single time. Using immunoSEQ multiplex PCR, the repertoire was profiled, and TCRdb retains in-frame clones only, with some absent. The sample shows tens of thousands of clones, roughly 84% of them seen only once. This chain joins TRBV6-1 and TRBJ2-7; 8 positions agree with TRBD1. The material sequenced was CD4+ or CD8+ T cells sorted from blood, taken in a trial of the OX40 agonist ivuxolimab. This TCR came from an adult with an advanced solid tumor such as melanoma, head and neck, liver or kidney cancer. DNA of the CDR3: TGTGCCAGCAGTGACCCCGGGACAGGCCTCTCCTACGAGCAGTACTTC. This gives the protein CASSDPGTGLSYEQYF.